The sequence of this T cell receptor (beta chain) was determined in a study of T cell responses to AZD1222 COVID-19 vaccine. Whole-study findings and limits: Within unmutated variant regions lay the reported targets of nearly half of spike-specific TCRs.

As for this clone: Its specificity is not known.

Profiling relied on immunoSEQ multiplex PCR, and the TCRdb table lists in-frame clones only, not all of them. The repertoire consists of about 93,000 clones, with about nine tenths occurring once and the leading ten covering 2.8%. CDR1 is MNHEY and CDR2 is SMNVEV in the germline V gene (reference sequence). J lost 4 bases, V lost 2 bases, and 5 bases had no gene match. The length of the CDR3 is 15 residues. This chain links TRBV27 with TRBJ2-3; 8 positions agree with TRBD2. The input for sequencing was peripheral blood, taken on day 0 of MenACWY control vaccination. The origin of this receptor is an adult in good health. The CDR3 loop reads CASSLGTSNSDTQYF. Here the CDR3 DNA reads TGTGCCAGCAGTTTAGGGACTAGTAACTCAGATACGCAGTATTTT.